What follows are 19 T cell receptor beta chains derived from one specimen sequenced in a study of identical twins. One entry per CDR3 protein results from TCRdb running MiXCR on the 5' RACE reads. The sample carries around 960,000 distinct CDR3 sequences, more than 9% recorded once. These data also featured in a second study, about yellow fever vaccine responses in identical twins.

Source material: PBMCs. The origin of the receptors is a woman younger than 30 in good health.

This clonotype was picked up a small number of times. The J gene is TRBJ2-6, the V gene TRBV20-1; 7 positions agree with TRBD1. The CDR3 contains 21 residues. The V gene's germline CDR1 is DFQATT and CDR2 SNEGSKA (reference sequence). V dropped 0 bases and J dropped 0; count of bases not matched to a gene: 17. CDR3 nucleotide sequence: TGCAGTGCTAGAGATTTCGCGGTTTCGACAGGGATTTACTCTGGGGCCAACGTCCTGACTTTC. Its protein product is CSARDFAVSTGIYSGANVLTF.

J is TRBJ2-5 and V is TRBV6-2 or TRBV6-3; the match to TRBD2 covers 9 bases. Trimming took 9 bases from V and 8 from J; bases not matched to a gene: 7. The CDR3 is 12 amino acids. Per germline, CDR1 MNHEY and CDR2 SVGEGT. The CDR3 region has the DNA TGTGCCAGTAGCGGGGGCCAGCTCACCCAGTACTTC. It specifies CASSGGQLTQYF.

This clonotype was picked up a small number of times. The rearrangement joins TRBV12-3 or TRBV12-4 to TRBJ2-1; D uncertain. Trimming removed 6 bases from V and 10 bases from J, with 13 bases in between. The CDR3 consists of 12 residues. The CDR3 sequence is CASSENYGEQFF. In nucleotides, the CDR3 is TGTGCCAGCAGCGAAAACTATGGGGAGCAGTTCTTC.

This chain connects TRBV7-9 to TRBJ2-1; D may be TRBD2 (5 bases). CDR1 and CDR2 (germline): SEHNR, FQNEAQ (reference sequence). This CDR3 contains 15 residues. The V gene lost 3 bases and the J gene lost 8 bases, with 17 bases spanning the gap. The CDR3 nucleotides are TGTGCCAGCAGCTTTCCCCCACGGACCGGGGATGAGCAGTTCTTC. The encoded protein is CASSFPPRTGDEQFF.

This clonotype appeared many times. V gene TRBV7-6 combines with J gene TRBJ2-1, with 14 nucleotides matching TRBD2. The CDR3 consists of 15 residues. In germline, CDR1 is SGHVS, CDR2 FNYEAQ. The V segment lost 6 bases and the J segment 4 bases; nucleotides outside the gene matches: 2. CDR3 nucleotide sequence: TGTGCCAGCAGTCGGACTAGCGGGAGGTACAATGAGCAGTTCTTC. Translating it yields CASSRTSGRYNEQFF. Drawing the rest from reference TRBV7-6 and TRBJ2-1, the complete variable domain is GAGVSQSPRYKVTKRGQDVALRCDPISGHVSLYWYRQALGQGPEFLTYFNYEAQQDKSGLPNDRFSAERPEGSISTLTIQRTEQRDSAMYRCASSRTSGRYNEQFFGPGTRLTVL.

Many counts were recorded for this clonotype. The CDR3 region is CASSQEGGYGYTF. For the CDR3, the DNA is TGCGCCAGCAGCCAAGAGGGGGGATATGGCTACACCTTC. V usage is TRBV4-1 and J usage is TRBJ1-2; tentative D call: TRBD1 (5 bases). Trimming removed 0 bases at V and 5 bases at J, with 7 bases between. The germline V gene encodes CDR1 MGHRA and CDR2 YSYEKL. The length of the CDR3 is 13 residues.

The V and J genes are TRBV27 and TRBJ2-3, with unresolved D. CDR1 and CDR2 from the germline V gene are MNHEY and SMNVEV (reference sequence). V was pared by 7 bases and J by 2 bases, with 13 bases between. The CDR3 consists of 14 residues. In DNA form, the CDR3 reads TGTGCCAGCAACCCCGCTGGTTTCACAGATACGCAGTATTTT. Its protein product is CASNPAGFTDTQYF.

As regards this clonotype: Lacking the conserved final phenylalanine or tryptophan, this CDR3 likely reflects a read error. The chain links TRBV10-3 to TRBJ2-3; TRBD2 agrees at 11 bases. The CDR3 is 15 amino acids. V dropped 4 bases and J dropped 3; count of bases not matched to a gene: 3. Germline V gives CDR1 ENHRY, CDR2 SYGVKD. This CDR3 is CAISALAGETDTQYS. The CDR3 DNA follows: TGTGCCATCAGTGCACTAGCGGGAGAGACAGATACGCAGTATTCT.

This clonotype was observed a handful of times. The V gene is TRBV28, the J gene TRBJ1-2; no reliable D call. The ends were cut back, 6 bases at V and 2 bases at J, with 13 bases in the middle. The germline V gene encodes CDR1 MDHEN and CDR2 SYDVKM. The length of the CDR3 is 14 residues. The CDR3 sequence is CASSTAPGNYGYTF. The CDR3 DNA reads TGTGCCAGCAGCACAGCCCCAGGAAACTATGGCTACACCTTC.

On this clonotype: An end of the junction differs from the germline gene, which may be a read error. J is TRBJ2-2 and V is TRBV24-1; D gene unclear. Germline lookup yields CDR1 KGHDR and CDR2 SFDVKD. CDR3 size: 16 residues. DNA of the CDR3: TGTGCCACCAGCGATTCGTATTCAACGAACACCGGGGAGCTGTTTTTT. Amino acids: CATSDSYSTNTGELFF.

V gene TRBV12-3 or TRBV12-4 combines with J gene TRBJ2-3; D possibly corresponds to TRBD1 (7 bases). The CDR3 contains 16 residues. Trimming removed 6 bases at V and 4 bases at J, with 20 bases between. DNA for the CDR3: TGTGCCAGCAGCAAAAACAGGGGAGGTTGGGCAGATACGCAGTATTTT. Its protein is CASSKNRGGWADTQYF.

This clonotype was seen only a few times. This rearrangement joins TRBV7-9 to TRBJ2-1; tentative D call: TRBD2 (7 bases). The CDR3 runs 15 residues. The germline gives CDR1 SEHNR, CDR2 FQNEAQ (reference sequence). Trimming removed 5 bases at V and 5 bases at J, with 16 bases between. CDR3 residues: CASSASGGLNNEQFF. The CDR3 DNA reads as TGTGCCAGCAGCGCGTCCGGGGGGCTAAACAATGAGCAGTTCTTC.

This clonotype was picked up a small number of times. The chain carries TRBV3-1 and TRBJ1-6; no clear D gene. The V end was cut by 4 bases, the J end by 8 bases, with 15 bases between. CDR1 LGHDT and CDR2 YNNKEL come from the germline V gene (reference sequence). There are 15 residues in the CDR3. The CDR3: CASSPRQAVDSPLHF. The DNA of the CDR3 is TGTGCCAGCAGCCCCCGGCAGGCTGTGGATTCACCCCTCCACTTT.

This chain connects TRBV6-1 to TRBJ2-1; 8 bases match TRBD1. The CDR3 consists of 15 residues. V was pared by 7 bases and J by 1 base, with 6 bases of the junction left unmatched. Germline V gives CDR1 MNHNS, CDR2 SASEGT. CDR3 in amino acids: CASKTTGGSYNEQFF. The DNA for the CDR3 is TGTGCCAGCAAAACTACAGGGGGATCCTACAATGAGCAGTTCTTC.

The CDR3 here is CSARDSGRNTEAFF. For the CDR3, the DNA is TGCAGTGCTAGAGATTCTGGAAGGAACACTGAAGCTTTCTTT. The V and J genes are TRBV20-1 and TRBJ1-1, with D hard to call. CDR1 is DFQATT and CDR2 is SNEGSKA in the germline V gene (reference sequence). V dropped 0 bases and J dropped 1 base, with 9 bases sitting between them. This CDR3 is built from 14 residues.

This clonotype showed up just a few times. V usage is TRBV6-2 or TRBV6-3 and J usage is TRBJ1-1; unclear D gene. The germline V gene has CDR1 MNHEY and CDR2 SVGEGT. This CDR3 comprises 14 residues. V gave up 5 bases and J gave up 8 bases, with 18 bases separating them. CDR3 region: CASSNPSGPREAFF. Here the CDR3 DNA reads TGTGCCAGCAGTAACCCCTCCGGCCCTAGGGAAGCTTTCTTT.

Ten or more counts support this clonotype. V gene TRBV6-5 combines with J gene TRBJ2-2, with 7 bases that match TRBD1. Germline CDR1 and CDR2: MNHEY and SVGAGI. V was clipped by 3 bases and J by 0 bases; unmatched bases: 7. CDR3 length equals 17 residues. The CDR3 here is CASSYGFGTANTGELFF. CDR3 in DNA: TGTGCCAGCAGTTATGGTTTCGGGACAGCGAACACCGGGGAGCTGTTTTTT.

The sample holds many counts of this clonotype. The chain is built from TRBV4-1 and TRBJ2-1; no definite D call. The CDR3 sequence is 18 residues long. The ends were cut back, 0 bases at V and 0 bases at J, with 15 bases in the middle. Germline CDR1 is MGHRA and CDR2 is YSYEKL. CDR3 sequence (DNA): TGCGCCAGCAGCCAAGATTGGACGGCGTTTAGCTCCTACAATGAGCAGTTCTTC. This gives the protein CASSQDWTAFSSYNEQFF.

On this clonotype itself: One end of the junction does not line up with germline, which may come from a read error. The rearrangement links TRBV9 to TRBJ2-1; 11 bases align to TRBD2. Germline V gene sequence: CDR1 SGDLS, CDR2 YYNGEE. CDR3 size: 15 residues. The CDR3 reads CASSVSGGVYNEQVF. CDR3 coding DNA: TGTGCCAGCAGCGTTAGCGGGGGGGTGTACAATGAGCAGGTCTTC.